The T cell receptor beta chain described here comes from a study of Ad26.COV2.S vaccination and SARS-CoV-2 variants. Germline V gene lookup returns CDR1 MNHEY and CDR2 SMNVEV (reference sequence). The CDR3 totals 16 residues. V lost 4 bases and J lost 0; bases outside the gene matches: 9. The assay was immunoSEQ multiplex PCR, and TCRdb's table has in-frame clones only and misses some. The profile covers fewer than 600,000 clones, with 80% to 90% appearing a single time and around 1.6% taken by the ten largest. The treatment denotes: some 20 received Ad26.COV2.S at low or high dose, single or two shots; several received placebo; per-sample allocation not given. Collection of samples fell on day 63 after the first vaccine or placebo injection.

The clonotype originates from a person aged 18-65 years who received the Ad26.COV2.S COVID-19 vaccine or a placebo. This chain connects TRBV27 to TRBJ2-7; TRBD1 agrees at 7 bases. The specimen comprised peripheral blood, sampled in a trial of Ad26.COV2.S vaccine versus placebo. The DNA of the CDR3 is TGTGCCAGCAGTTCCCTGACAGGGATCACCTCCTACGAGCAGTACTTC. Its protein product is CASSSLTGITSYEQYF.